A selection of T cell receptor beta chains follows, all from one sample in a study of circulating tumor DNA in untreated peripheral T-cell lymphoma. Some clones are missing from TCRdb's copy, which holds only in-frame ones; the method was immunoSEQ multiplex PCR. Altogether roughly 10,000 clones are present, around 74% being singletons, with the ten largest covering around 30%. The material sequenced was tumor tissue. These receptors were obtained from a human donor with peripheral T-cell lymphoma. CDR3s include the opening cysteine and the closing phenylalanine or tryptophan. A D gene is named only where the DNA matches it firmly. Not all rows give a size; the values are once, few, many and, for expanded clones, a class.

few	TRBV5-1	.	TRBJ2-7	CASSSGGAVYEQYF	TGCGCCAGCAGCTCCGGGGGTGCGGTGTACGAGCAGTACTTC
.	TRBV6-8	.	TRBJ2-2	CASSYSESTGELFF	TGTGCCAGCAGTTACTCGGAGTCGACCGGGGAGCTGTTTTTT
.	TRBV19	TRBD1	TRBJ2-7	CASKGGNYEQYF	TGTGCCAGTAAAGGGGGCAACTACGAGCAGTACTTC
.	TRBV18	TRBD1	TRBJ1-1	CASSPNSPRQGGEAFF	TGTGCCAGCTCACCTAACAGCCCGAGACAGGGAGGGGAAGCTTTCTTT
.	TRBV6-8	TRBD2	TRBJ2-1	CASRPGTILLTTYNEQFF	TGTGCCAGCAGACCCGGGACTATATTGTTAACCACCTACAATGAGCAGTTCTTC
.	TRBV15	TRBD1	TRBJ2-5	CATSPDRGLVETQYF	TGTGCCACCAGCCCGGACAGGGGGCTCGTTGAGACCCAGTACTTC
few	TRBV29-1	.	TRBJ2-2	CSVGGLTQTGLTGELFF	TGCAGCGTTGGGGGACTCACACAGACAGGTTTGACCGGGGAGCTGTTTTTT
.	TRBV19	.	TRBJ1-5	CASSIEGMGGQPQHF	TGTGCCAGTAGTATAGAGGGGATGGGGGGGCAGCCCCAGCATTTT
.	TRBV19	.	TRBJ1-1	CASSPIPTANAEAFF	TGTGCCAGTAGTCCAATCCCTACAGCGAATGCTGAAGCTTTCTTT
.	TRBV18	.	TRBJ2-7	CASSPGAWGYEQYF	TGTGCCAGCTCACCAGGGGCTTGGGGCTACGAGCAGTACTTC
.	TRBV7-6	.	TRBJ1-4	CASSLGGRRVQGEKLFF	TGTGCCAGCAGCTTAGGGGGTCGACGGGTCCAAGGTGAAAAACTGTTTTTT
once	TRBV2	.	TRBJ2-7	CASSEEGSGEQYF	TGTGCCAGCAGTGAAGAAGGCAGCGGAGAGCAGTACTTC
few	TRBV6-8	TRBD1	TRBJ1-1	CASSRTGSTEAFF	TGTGCCAGCAGTAGGACAGGGAGCACTGAAGCTTTCTTT
.	TRBV16	.	TRBJ2-1	CASSQSRSRGYNEQFF	TGTGCCAGCAGCCAATCCAGGTCGAGGGGTTACAATGAGCAGTTCTTC
.	TRBV4-1	.	TRBJ2-1	CASSQSYTYNEQFF	TGCGCCAGCAGCCAAAGTTATACCTACAATGAGCAGTTCTTC
.	TRBV4-1	TRBD1	TRBJ2-7	CASSRSTGVPELYEQYF	TGCGCCAGCAGCCGATCGACAGGGGTCCCCGAGCTCTACGAGCAGTACTTC
.	TRBV19	TRBD1	TRBJ2-2	CASRTGGNTGELFF	TGTGCCAGTCGGACAGGGGGCAACACCGGGGAGCTGTTTTTT
.	TRBV15	.	TRBJ1-5	CATSRVRLTRVQPQHF	TGTGCCACCAGCAGAGTTAGGCTAACCAGGGTTCAGCCCCAGCATTTT
.	TRBV10-2	.	TRBJ1-3	CASRQPGNTIYF	TGCGCCAGCCGACAACCTGGAAACACCATATATTTT
few	TRBV19	.	TRBJ2-5	CASSMVGQETQYF	TGTGCCAGTAGTATGGTTGGCCAAGAGACCCAGTACTTC
.	TRBV18	.	TRBJ1-4	CASSPDDRQPLFF	TGTGCCAGCTCACCAGATGATAGACAACCACTGTTTTTT
.	TRBV6-8	TRBD1	TRBJ1-2	CASAQGVEWDYGYTF	TGTGCCAGCGCACAGGGGGTAGAATGGGACTATGGCTACACCTTC
few	TRBV2	.	TRBJ2-7	CASSENAYEQYF	TGTGCCAGCAGTGAAAATGCCTACGAGCAGTACTTC
.	TRBV28	.	TRBJ1-5	CASSFDFPGRSNQPQHF	TGTGCCAGCAGTTTTGACTTCCCTGGGAGGAGCAATCAGCCCCAGCATTTT
.	TRBV14	TRBD2	TRBJ2-1	CASSPSPLPSGEQFF	TGTGCCAGCAGCCCTAGCCCCCTGCCTAGCGGCGAGCAGTTCTTC
.	TRBV28	.	TRBJ1-5	CASSFSSSNQPQHF	TGTGCCAGCAGTTTTAGTTCTAGCAATCAGCCCCAGCATTTT
.	TRBV19	.	TRBJ2-1	CASSIVGWSYNEQFF	TGTGCCAGTAGTATAGTTGGATGGTCCTACAATGAGCAGTTCTTC
once	TRBV5-1	.	TRBJ1-6	CASSLEDTDDSPLHF	TGCGCCAGCAGCTTGGAGGACACCGATGATTCACCCCTCCACTTT
.	TRBV29-1	.	TRBJ1-2	CSVEGGTSYGYTF	TGCAGCGTTGAAGGTGGGACGTCCTATGGCTACACCTTC
.	TRBV25-1	.	TRBJ1-1	CASSEWNSQTEAFF	TGTGCCAGCAGTGAATGGAACAGTCAGACTGAAGCTTTCTTT
few	TRBV19	TRBD2	TRBJ2-1	CASSIGVKRGHSYNEQFF	TGTGCCAGTAGTATTGGGGTAAAGCGGGGGCACTCCTACAATGAGCAGTTCTTC
medium-sized	TRBV6-8	.	TRBJ1-5	CASRAPGQPQHF	TGTGCCAGCAGGGCTCCGGGGCAGCCCCAGCATTTT
few	TRBV4-1	TRBD1	TRBJ2-5	CASSQGYPFGTAQETQYF	TGCGCCAGCAGCCAAGGGTATCCGTTTGGGACAGCCCAAGAGACCCAGTACTTC
.	TRBV11-3	.	TRBJ1-6	CASSSGPNSYNSPLHF	TGTGCCAGCAGCTCCGGTCCCAACTCCTATAATTCACCCCTCCACTTT
.	TRBV10-2	TRBD1	TRBJ1-2	CASSSGTGDTYGYTF	TGCGCCAGCAGTTCCGGGACAGGGGACACCTATGGCTACACCTTC
.	TRBV30	.	TRBJ1-2	CAWSPGSLNYGYTF	TGTGCCTGGAGCCCCGGCAGCCTTAACTATGGCTACACCTTC
.	TRBV6-8	TRBD1	TRBJ1-6	CASSYTQGQGNSPLHF	TGTGCCAGCAGTTACACCCAGGGACAGGGGAATTCACCCCTCCACTTT
few	TRBV6-8	TRBD1	TRBJ2-6	CAIGTGGLSGANVLTF	TGTGCCATCGGGACAGGGGGCCTCTCTGGGGCCAACGTCCTGACTTTC
.	TRBV6-8	TRBD1	TRBJ1-1	CATGTGWENTEAFF	TGTGCCACCGGGACAGGGTGGGAGAACACTGAAGCTTTCTTT
.	TRBV5-1	.	TRBJ1-1	CASSFEQMNTEAFF	TGCGCCAGCAGCTTTGAACAGATGAACACTGAAGCTTTCTTT
.	TRBV18	.	TRBJ1-1	CASSPLQQRYTEAFF	TGTGCCAGCTCACCACTGCAGCAGAGGTACACTGAAGCTTTCTTT
.	TRBV1	.	TRBJ1-4	CASSQGYGPNEKLFF	TGCGCCAGCAGCCAAGGATACGGTCCCAATGAAAAACTGTTTTTT
few	TRBV19	.	TRBJ2-6	CASRPPRTAISGANVLTF	TGTGCCAGTAGGCCCCCCAGGACAGCTATCTCTGGGGCCAACGTCCTGACTTTC
.	TRBV6-8	.	TRBJ1-1	CASSPRGRTDNTEAFF	TGTGCCAGCAGTCCAAGGGGGAGGACAGATAACACTGAAGCTTTCTTT
.	TRBV11-3	TRBD1	TRBJ2-1	CASSEDRGPYNEQFF	TGTGCCAGCAGCGAGGACAGGGGACCCTACAATGAGCAGTTCTTC
.	TRBV5-8	.	TRBJ2-1	CASSFGQIYEQFF	TGTGCCAGCAGCTTCGGCCAGATCTATGAGCAGTTCTTC
.	TRBV28	.	TRBJ2-3	CATRISTDTQYF	TGTGCCACCCGGATAAGCACAGATACGCAGTATTTT
.	TRBV19	.	TRBJ1-5	CASSWTAGQPQHF	TGTGCCAGTAGCTGGACAGCGGGACAGCCCCAGCATTTT
few	TRBV30	.	TRBJ1-1	CAWRRAKHNTEAFF	TGTGCCTGGAGAAGGGCAAAACATAACACTGAAGCTTTCTTT
.	TRBV1	.	TRBJ2-4	CASSHSGLAGEYF	TGCGCCAGCAGCCACTCGGGACTAGCGGGGGAGTACTTC
once	TRBV2	.	TRBJ2-2	CASSAWSGELFF	TGTGCCAGCAGTGCGTGGTCCGGGGAGCTGTTTTTT